These 15 T cell receptor beta chains share one sample of origin, sequenced in a study of cytotoxic CD8 clonotypes in ibrutinib-treated CLL. Profiled with immunoSEQ multiplex PCR; TCRdb holds only in-frame clones, not every one. The repertoire holds more than 200,000 clones, around three quarters seen once, with 15% in the top ten. The starting material was PBMCs, obtained after 24 months of ibrutinib treatment. Receptors were obtained from a human donor with chronic lymphocytic leukemia.

The chain is built from TRBV30 and TRBJ2-5; possible D gene TRBD1, 6 bases. This CDR3 contains 14 residues. V lost 3 bases, J lost 5 bases, and 16 bases lay in between. From germline, CDR1 is GTSNPN and CDR2 SVGIG (reference sequence). The CDR3 is CAWSTQGSGETQYF. Written as DNA, the CDR3 is TGTGCCTGGAGCACACAGGGATCGGGCGAGACCCAGTACTTC.

The V gene is TRBV7-9, the J gene TRBJ2-7; possibly TRBD1 for D (5 bases). The ends were cut back, 6 bases at V and 1 base at J, with 7 bases in the middle. This CDR3 contains 12 residues. CDR1 is SEHNR, CDR2 FQNEAQ, per germline (reference sequence). DNA of the CDR3: TGTGCCAGCAGGACAGCTTCCTACGAGCAGTACTTC. It is translated as CASRTASYEQYF.

This rearrangement joins TRBV5-4 to TRBJ2-7; a possible D gene is TRBD1 (6 bases). Trimming took off 4 bases at V and 7 bases at J, with 18 bases between the two ends. Germline loops: CDR1 SGHNT, CDR2 YYREEE (reference sequence). The CDR3 sequence is 14 residues long. CDR3 nucleotides: TGTGCCAGCAGCGAAATTGTAGACAGGACTGAGCAGTACTTC. This codes for CASSEIVDRTEQYF.

The V gene is TRBV5-1, the J gene TRBJ2-7, with D tentatively TRBD1 or TRBD2 (6 bases each). Germline CDR1 is SGHRS and CDR2 is YFSETQ. The CDR3 runs 16 residues. Trimming removed 2 bases at V and 6 bases at J, with 21 bases between. CDR3 loop: CASSFAGGPQGSEQYF. In DNA, the CDR3 is TGCGCCAGCAGCTTTGCAGGAGGGCCACAGGGTAGCGAGCAGTACTTC.

This sequence joins TRBV5-1 and TRBJ2-7, with 10 nucleotides matching TRBD2. V dropped 1 base and J dropped 2; count of bases not matched to a gene: 9. The CDR3 has 17 amino acids. CDR1 and CDR2 from the germline V gene are SGHRS and YFSETQ. CDR3 residues: CASSLSGRAGSPYEQYF. CDR3 nucleotides: TGCGCCAGCAGCTTGAGCGGGAGGGCCGGGTCCCCCTACGAGCAGTACTTC.

The chain's CDR3 is CASSPNNQPQHF. CDR3 nucleotides: TGTGCCAGCAGCCCTAACAATCAGCCCCAGCATTTT. The rearrangement joins TRBV6-6 to TRBJ1-5; no firm D call. The CDR3 is 12 residues long. Trimming cost V 6 bases and J 3 bases, with 6 bases left between them. CDR1 and CDR2 (germline): MNHNY, SVGAGI (reference sequence).

The gene calls are TRBV7-9 and TRBJ2-7; D is undetermined. The CDR3 runs to 12 residues. CDR1 and CDR2 (germline): SEHNR, FQNEAQ (reference sequence). Trimming removed 1 base at V and 3 bases at J, with 4 bases between. The CDR3 sequence: CASSLEVYEQYF. For the CDR3, the DNA is TGTGCCAGCAGCTTAGAAGTCTACGAGCAGTACTTC.

The rearrangement uses TRBV27 and TRBJ2-5; D is possibly TRBD2 (7 bases). The V end was cut by 7 bases, the J end by 1 base, with 16 bases between. From germline, CDR1 is MNHEY and CDR2 SMNVEV (reference sequence). The CDR3 consists of 15 residues. CDR3 region: CASTSAGASQETQYF. CDR3 in DNA: TGTGCCAGCACTTCCGCGGGGGCTTCCCAAGAGACCCAGTACTTC.

Here the CDR3 reads CASSGGLLYEQYF. CDR3 bases: TGTGCCAGCAGCGGGGGCCTTCTGTACGAGCAGTACTTC. The V gene is TRBV28, the J gene TRBJ2-7; D is possibly TRBD1 or TRBD2 (6 bases each). Between the trimmed V and J ends, which lost 6 bases and 4 bases, there was a span of 13 bases. Germline CDR1 reads MDHEN; CDR2 reads SYDVKM. CDR3 length equals 13 residues.

This chain links TRBV21-1 with TRBJ2-7; the D segment call TRBD1 is taken from the table without a DNA check. TRBV21-1 constitutes a pseudogene. This CDR3 comprises 15 residues. As DNA, the CDR3 is TGTGCCAGCAGCAAACTAAACCACAGCTCCTACGAGCAGTACTTC. Its translation is CASSKLNHSSYEQYF.

The gene calls are TRBV29-1 and TRBJ1-1; D unclear. The V gene lost 5 bases and the J gene lost 1 base, with 8 bases spanning the gap. Germline CDR1 SQVTM, CDR2 ANQGSEA. This CDR3 has 12 amino acids. This CDR3 reads CSVLRRNTEAFF. DNA for the CDR3: TGCAGCGTTTTACGCAGGAACACTGAAGCTTTCTTT.

CDR3 residues: CASSLLQGANTGELFF. CDR3 DNA sequence: TGTGCCAGCAGCTTGTTACAGGGGGCGAACACCGGGGAGCTGTTTTTT. The rearrangement joins TRBV5-6 to TRBJ2-2; 8 bases are shared with TRBD1. The CDR3 has 16 residues. The germline V gene encodes CDR1 SGHDT and CDR2 YYEEEE. The junction had 2 bases not matched to a gene; V was cut back by 1 base and J by 0 bases.

The genes are TRBV7-6 and TRBJ2-1; no clear D gene. Germline assignment: CDR1 SGHVS and CDR2 FNYEAQ. V lost 5 bases to trimming and J lost 9 bases, with 20 bases between them. The CDR3 has 15 amino acids. The CDR3 sequence: CASSLPATTLSEQFF. Written as DNA, the CDR3 is TGTGCCAGCAGCCTTCCCGCGACCACCTTGTCTGAGCAGTTCTTC. Combining the CDR3 with reference TRBV7-6 and TRBJ2-1 gives the whole variable domain GAGVSQSPRYKVTKRGQDVALRCDPISGHVSLYWYRQALGQGPEFLTYFNYEAQQDKSGLPNDRFSAERPEGSISTLTIQRTEQRDSAMYRCASSLPATTLSEQFFGPGTRLTVL.

CDR3 in DNA: TGTGCCAGCAGTTTATCGCCTAGCGGGAGTTCCTACAATGAGCAGTTCTTC. Residues: CASSLSPSGSSYNEQFF. The rearrangement links TRBV27 to TRBJ2-1, with 10 nucleotides matching TRBD2. Germline CDR1 MNHEY, CDR2 SMNVEV (reference sequence). Germline trimming cut 0 bases from V and 1 base from J; bases unmatched to any gene: 3. This CDR3 spans 17 amino acids.

There are a few counts of this clone. The gene calls are TRBV28 and TRBJ2-3, with D perhaps TRBD2 (6 bases). The CDR3 covers 14 residues. Germline V gene sequence: CDR1 MDHEN, CDR2 SYDVKM. The ends were cut back, 6 bases at V and 3 bases at J, with 13 bases in the middle. The CDR3 here is CASRIGGRTDTQYF. CDR3 DNA sequence: TGTGCCAGCAGGATCGGAGGGAGAACAGATACGCAGTATTTT. The complete variable domain, with remaining parts taken from reference TRBV28 and TRBJ2-3, reads DVKVTQSSRYLVKRTGEKVFLECVQDMDHENMFWYRQDPGLGLRLIYFSYDVKMKEKGDIPEGYSVSREKKERFSLILESASTNQTSMYLCASRIGGRTDTQYFGPGTRLTVL.